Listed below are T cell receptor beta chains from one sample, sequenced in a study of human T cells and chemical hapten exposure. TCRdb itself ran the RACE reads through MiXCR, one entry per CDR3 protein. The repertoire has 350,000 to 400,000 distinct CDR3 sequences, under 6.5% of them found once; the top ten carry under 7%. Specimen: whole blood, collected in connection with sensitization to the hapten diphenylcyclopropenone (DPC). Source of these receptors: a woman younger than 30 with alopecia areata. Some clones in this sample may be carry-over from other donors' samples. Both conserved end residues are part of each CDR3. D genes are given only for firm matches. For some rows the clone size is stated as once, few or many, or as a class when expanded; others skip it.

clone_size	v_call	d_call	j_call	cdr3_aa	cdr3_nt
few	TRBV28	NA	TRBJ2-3	CASSFYAVAQGDTQYF	TGTGCCAGCAGTTTCTACGCGGTAGCGCAAGGAGATACGCAGTATTTT
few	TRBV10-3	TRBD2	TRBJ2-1	CAISELTSGGAPEQFF	TGTGCCATCAGTGAGTTGACTAGCGGGGGGGCGCCTGAGCAGTTCTTC
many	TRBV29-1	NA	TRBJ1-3	CSGSEQGSGNTIYF	TGCAGCGGTTCTGAACAGGGATCTGGAAACACCATATATTTT
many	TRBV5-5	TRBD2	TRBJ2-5	CASSLISGEEETQYF	TGTGCCAGCAGCTTAATTAGCGGGGAAGAAGAGACCCAGTACTTC
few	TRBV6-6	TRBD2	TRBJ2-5	CASSYSGVGAQYF	TGTGCCAGCAGTTACAGCGGGGTGGGGGCCCAGTACTTC
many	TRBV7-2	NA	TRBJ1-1	CASSLGPRGAFF	TGTGCCAGCAGCTTAGGCCCCCGGGGAGCTTTCTTT
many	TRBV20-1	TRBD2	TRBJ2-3	CSASIQRGGKDTQYF	TGCAGTGCTAGTATTCAGCGGGGGGGAAAAGATACGCAGTATTTT
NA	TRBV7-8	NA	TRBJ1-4	CASSFWGEKLFF	TGTGCCAGCAGCTTTTGGGGAGAAAAACTGTTTTTT
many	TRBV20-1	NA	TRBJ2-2	CSALLMSAGELFF	TGCAGTGCACTTCTGATGTCGGCCGGGGAGCTGTTTTTT
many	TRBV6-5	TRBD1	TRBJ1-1	CASSYLTPRDRGLRGTEAFF	TGTGCCAGCAGTTATCTAACCCCCCGGGACAGGGGGCTCAGAGGTACTGAAGCTTTCTTT
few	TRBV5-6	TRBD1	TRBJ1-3	CASSLGTGASGNTIYF	TGTGCCAGCAGCTTGGGGACAGGCGCCTCTGGAAACACCATATATTTT
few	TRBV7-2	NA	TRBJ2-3	CASSSNQRDTQYF	TGTGCCAGCAGCTCGAATCAGAGAGATACGCAGTATTTT
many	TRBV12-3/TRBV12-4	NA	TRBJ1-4	CASSLREKLFF	TGTGCCAGCAGTTTACGGGAAAAACTGTTTTTT
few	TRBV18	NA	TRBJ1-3	CASSPMLDGSSGNTIYF	TGTGCCAGCTCACCCATGTTGGACGGGAGCTCTGGAAACACCATATATTTT
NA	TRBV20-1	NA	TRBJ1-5	CSARVVGGDSNQPQHF	TGCAGTGCTAGAGTAGTAGGAGGGGACAGCAATCAGCCCCAGCATTTT
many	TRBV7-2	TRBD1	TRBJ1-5	CASSLRGQGYQPQHF	TGTGCCAGCAGCTTACGGGGACAGGGGTATCAGCCCCAGCATTTT
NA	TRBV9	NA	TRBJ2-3	CASSAAPGGTDTQYF	TGTGCCAGCAGCGCGGCTCCAGGGGGCACAGATACGCAGTATTTT
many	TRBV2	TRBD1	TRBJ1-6	CASGGQDSSYNSPLHF	TGTGCCAGCGGCGGACAGGACAGCTCCTATAATTCACCCCTCCACTTT
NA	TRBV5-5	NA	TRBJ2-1	CASSLVLPPLDEQFF	TGTGCCAGCAGCTTGGTGCTACCTCCTCTGGATGAGCAGTTCTTC
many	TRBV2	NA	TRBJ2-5	CASSEPGQIQETQYF	TGTGCCAGCAGCGAACCGGGACAAATACAAGAGACCCAGTACTTC
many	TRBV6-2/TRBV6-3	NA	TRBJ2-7	CASSYPQGPSEQYF	TGTGCCAGCAGTTACCCGCAGGGGCCATCCGAGCAGTACTTC
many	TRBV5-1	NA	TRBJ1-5	CASSPGGHGNQPQHF	TGCGCCAGCAGCCCGGGGGGGCATGGCAATCAGCCCCAGCATTTT